The clone carrying this T cell receptor beta chain appeared a few times. Construction of the TCR beta libraries employed iRepertoire HTBI primers in conjunction with Arm-PCR of CDR3 regions. In TCRdb, the multiplex PCR reads were re-called with MiXCR into one record per CDR3 protein. This sample has 440,000 or so distinct CDR3 sequences, with more than 12% found just once. This entry comes from a study of regulatory T cells in long-lasting Graves disease. Whole-study context: Antithyroid drug intake by newly diagnosed Graves' patients had lasted under 3 months.

With V trimmed by 2 bases and J by 2 bases, 4 bases remained unmatched. CDR1 and CDR2 from the germline V gene are SGHKS and YYEKEE (reference sequence). CDR3 size: 15 residues. The time point denotes: newly diagnosed GD, antithyroid drugs for less than 3 months. The TCR library was prepared using RNA isolated from PBMCs. These data also formed part of another study, on T cells in Graves' hyperthyroidism and ophthalmopathy.

The J gene is TRBJ1-3, the V gene TRBV5-5, with TRBD1 matching over 7 bases. The input for sequencing was peripheral blood mononuclear cells (PBMCs), taken at new diagnosis, from a patient treated with antithyroid drugs. The sequence came from a woman in her twenties or thirties with Graves disease. The CDR3 reads CASSFEGATGNTIYF. The CDR3 DNA follows: TGTGCCAGCAGCTTTGAGGGGGCCACTGGAAACACCATATATTTT.